This record concerns one T cell receptor beta chain sequence. Its antigen is undetermined. The length of the CDR3 is 16 residues. The germline V and J ends were trimmed by 3 bases and 0 bases, with 12 bases remaining between them. Germline V gives CDR1 SGHVS, CDR2 FNYEAQ. TCRdb itself ran the reads through MiXCR, one entry per CDR3 protein. The sample has a few hundred thousand distinct CDR3 sequences, under 20% seen once; the top ten hold approximately 12%. These data belong to a study of T cell repertoires in cytomegalovirus infection. In the study overall: CMV infection plus the matching HLA type was flagged by public TCR beta signatures. Findings and caveats of the study: In two of eight donors, the top clonotype was HLA-C-restricted CMV-specific. Frequencies of public TCR beta families were cumulated, and this identified carriers of CMV plus the relevant HLA.

The J gene is TRBJ1-3, the V gene TRBV7-6; D gene unclear. Sequencing input: PBMCs. The receptor's source is a human donor in good health (CMV status not recorded). Some clones in this sample may be carry-over from other donors' samples. This chain's CDR3 is CASSFERLSSGNTIYF. CDR3 in DNA: TGTGCCAGCAGCTTCGAACGTCTAAGCTCTGGAAACACCATATATTTT.